This TCR beta chain was obtained from a study of T cell changes during pregnancy in multiple sclerosis. V lost 1 base to trimming and J lost 6 bases, with 16 bases between them. The CDR3 length is 16 residues. Germline values: CDR1 MGHDK, CDR2 SYGVNS. Clones were sequenced by immunoSEQ multiplex PCR, and TCRdb holds only the in-frame ones, with some missing. This sample has tens of thousands of clones, with 90% to 95% found just once. The sequence derives from a female donor with multiple sclerosis, enrolled in a pregnancy study. Source: peripheral blood, taken in the second trimester of pregnancy. V is TRBV25-1 and J is TRBJ2-1, with a tentative D call TRBD2 (6 bases). DNA for the CDR3: TGTGCCAGCAGTGAATCGGAGGGGTCAGCGGGCAATGAGCAGTTCTTC. This translates into CASSESEGSAGNEQFF. Together with reference TRBV25-1 and TRBJ2-1, the CDR3 gives the full variable domain: EADIYQTPRYLVIGTGKKITLECSQTMGHDKMYWYQQDPGMELHLIHYSYGVNSTEKGDLSSESTVSRIRTEHFPLTLESARPSHTSQYLCASSESEGSAGNEQFFGPGTRLTVL.